The entry below describes one T cell receptor (beta chain). This specimen belongs to a study of CD8 T cells in Susac syndrome. Random hexamers primed reverse transcription of about 0.45 to 1 ug RNA. TCRdb called the immunoSEQ multiplex PCR reads again in MiXCR, with one record for every CDR3 protein. The sample records around 280,000 distinct CDR3 sequences, approximately 84% being singletons. The V end lost 2 bases, the J end lost 3 bases, and 8 bases lay between the germline ends. The CDR3 is 15 amino acids. Germline V CDR1 and CDR2: MNHEY, SMNVEV (reference sequence). The material sequenced was CD8+ T cells from PBMCs. The source is a human donor with multiple sclerosis. The rearrangement uses TRBV27 and TRBJ2-6; TRBD1 might be the D (6 bases). The CDR3 region has the DNA TGTGCCAGCAGTTTACAGGGGTTTGGGGCCAACGTCCTGACTTTC. It translates to CASSLQGFGANVLTF.